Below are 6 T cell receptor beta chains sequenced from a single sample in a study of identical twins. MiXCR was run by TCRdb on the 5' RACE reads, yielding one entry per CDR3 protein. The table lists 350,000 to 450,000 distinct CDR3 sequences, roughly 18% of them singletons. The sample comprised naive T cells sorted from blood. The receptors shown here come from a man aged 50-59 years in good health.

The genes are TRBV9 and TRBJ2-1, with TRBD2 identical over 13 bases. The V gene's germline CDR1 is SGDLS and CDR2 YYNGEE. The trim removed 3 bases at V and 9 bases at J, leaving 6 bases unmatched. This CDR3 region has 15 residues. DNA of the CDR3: TGTGCCAGCAGCGGAACCGGGACTAGCGGGATTGAGCAGTTCTTC. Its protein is CASSGTGTSGIEQFF.

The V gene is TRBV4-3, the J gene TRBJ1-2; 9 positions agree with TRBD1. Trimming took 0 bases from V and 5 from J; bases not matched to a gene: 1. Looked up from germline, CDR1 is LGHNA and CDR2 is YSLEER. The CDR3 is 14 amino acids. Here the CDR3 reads CASSQDGTGYGYTF. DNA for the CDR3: TGCGCCAGCAGCCAAGACGGGACAGGGTATGGCTACACCTTC.

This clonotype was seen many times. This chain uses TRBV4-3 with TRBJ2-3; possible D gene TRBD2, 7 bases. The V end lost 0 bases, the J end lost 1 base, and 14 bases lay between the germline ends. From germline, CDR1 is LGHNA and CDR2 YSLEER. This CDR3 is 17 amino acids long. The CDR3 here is CASSQEGGATRTDTQYF. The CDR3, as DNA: TGCGCCAGCAGCCAAGAGGGGGGGGCCACGCGCACAGATACGCAGTATTTT.

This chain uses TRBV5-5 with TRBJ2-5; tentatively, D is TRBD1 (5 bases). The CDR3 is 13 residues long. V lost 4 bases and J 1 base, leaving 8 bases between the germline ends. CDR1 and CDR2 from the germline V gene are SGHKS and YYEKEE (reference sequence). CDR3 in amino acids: CASSRQLQETQYF. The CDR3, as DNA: TGTGCCAGCAGCCGACAGCTCCAAGAGACCCAGTACTTC.

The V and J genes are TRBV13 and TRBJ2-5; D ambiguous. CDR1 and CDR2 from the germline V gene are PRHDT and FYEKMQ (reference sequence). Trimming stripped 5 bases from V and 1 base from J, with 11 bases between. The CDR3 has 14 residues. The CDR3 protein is CASSNRRFQETQYF. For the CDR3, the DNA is TGTGCCAGCAGCAACCGACGATTCCAAGAGACCCAGTACTTC.

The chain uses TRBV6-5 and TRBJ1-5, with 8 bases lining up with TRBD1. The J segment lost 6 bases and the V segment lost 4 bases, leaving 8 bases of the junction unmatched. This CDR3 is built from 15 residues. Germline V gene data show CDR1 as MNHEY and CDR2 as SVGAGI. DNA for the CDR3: TGTGCCAGCAGTTGGACAGGGATGTCTGGTCAGCCCCAGCATTTT. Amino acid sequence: CASSWTGMSGQPQHF.